The source of this T cell receptor beta chain is a study of T cell responses to AZD1222 COVID-19 vaccine. Whole-study results and caveats: Seropositive status at baseline applied to only a handful of AZD1222 recipients. After the peak T cell response, and only then, were repertoires sampled. Donors in the cohort were predominantly white British and more often female, and clonal diversity was possibly underestimated. Among vaccine-associated CD4 TCRs, coverage spanned spike, with dominance at 160-218 and 743-854.

TCRdb keeps only in-frame clones here, not all; method: immunoSEQ multiplex PCR. The sample contains tens of thousands of clones, 85% to 90% of which appear only once. Germline CDR1 reads MNHEY; CDR2 reads SMNVEV (reference sequence). CDR3 length: 14 residues. With V trimmed by 7 bases and J by 7 bases, 10 bases remained unmatched. Of note for this clone: Antigen unknown.

This chain joins TRBV27 and TRBJ1-1; the match to TRBD1 covers 9 bases. Sequenced here: peripheral blood, sampled 28 days after the second AZD1222 dose. The TCR originated in an adult who received the AZD1222 COVID-19 vaccine. The DNA of the CDR3 is TGTGCCAGCACACGGGGGACAGGGATAGGTGAAGCTTTCTTT. The encoded protein is CASTRGTGIGEAFF.